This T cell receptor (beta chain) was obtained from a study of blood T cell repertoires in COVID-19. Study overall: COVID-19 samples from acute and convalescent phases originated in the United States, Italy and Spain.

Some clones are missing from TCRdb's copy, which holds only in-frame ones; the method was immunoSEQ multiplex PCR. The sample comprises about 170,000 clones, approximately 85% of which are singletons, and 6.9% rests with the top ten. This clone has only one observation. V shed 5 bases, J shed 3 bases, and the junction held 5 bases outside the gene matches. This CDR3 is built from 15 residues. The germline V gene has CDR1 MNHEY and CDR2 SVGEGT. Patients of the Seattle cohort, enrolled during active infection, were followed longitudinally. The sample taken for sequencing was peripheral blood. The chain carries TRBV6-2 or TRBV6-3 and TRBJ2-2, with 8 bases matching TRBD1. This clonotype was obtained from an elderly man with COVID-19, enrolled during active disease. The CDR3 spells CASSAQGAYTGELFF. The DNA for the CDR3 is TGTGCCAGCAGTGCCCAGGGGGCCTACACCGGGGAGCTGTTTTTT.